The rows below give T cell receptor beta chains drawn from one sample of a study of blood T cell repertoires in COVID-19. The repertoire was sequenced with immunoSEQ multiplex PCR; TCRdb's copy has only in-frame clones and lacks some. The data hold roughly 60,000 clones, with about four fifths observed a single time. The sequencing sample was made of peripheral blood. Every receptor here comes from a man older than 75 with COVID-19, enrolled during active disease. The CDR3 runs from the conserved cysteine through the conserved F or W. D genes are given only for firm matches. Clone size appears in some rows only: once, few, many, or a class for an expanded clone.

j_call,clone_size,d_call,v_call,cdr3_nt,cdr3_aa
TRBJ2-2,NA,NA,TRBV7-2,TGTGCCAGCAGCTTAGTATTGAACTCAGGGGCCGGGGAGCTGTTTTTT,CASSLVLNSGAGELFF
TRBJ2-3,NA,TRBD2,TRBV9,TGTGCCAGCAGCGTACCAGCGGGGGGGATATCAGATACGCAGTATTTT,CASSVPAGGISDTQYF
TRBJ2-2,once,NA,TRBV5-4,TGTGCCAGCAGCCGGGACTCGACCGGGGAGCTGTTTTTT,CASSRDSTGELFF
TRBJ1-2,NA,TRBD1,TRBV4-3,TGCGCCAGCAGCCAAACACAGGGGGCCGGTGGCTACACCTTC,CASSQTQGAGGYTF
TRBJ1-2,NA,NA,TRBV15,TGTGCCACCAGCAGGACCCTCCGGGACAATGGAGGCTACACCTTC,CATSRTLRDNGGYTF
TRBJ1-5,NA,NA,TRBV6-5,TGTGCCAGCAGTCCAGAACGCAATCAGCCCCAGCATTTT,CASSPERNQPQHF
TRBJ1-5,NA,TRBD1,TRBV6-5,TGTGCCAGCAGTTCAATTACAGGGGGAAATCAGCCCCAGCATTTT,CASSSITGGNQPQHF
TRBJ1-2,NA,TRBD1,TRBV10-3,TGTGCCATCAGAGGGGACCCGACAGGGGACCCCCAAAACTATGGCTACACCTTC,CAIRGDPTGDPQNYGYTF
TRBJ1-3,NA,NA,TRBV5-4,TGTGCCAGCAGCGCCGGGACACTAAACACCATATATTTT,CASSAGTLNTIYF
TRBJ1-1,NA,NA,TRBV27,TGTGCCAGCAGTTTCCACAAGAACACTGAAGCTTTCTTT,CASSFHKNTEAFF
TRBJ2-7,once,TRBD1,TRBV6-5,TGTGCCAGCAGGGACAGGGGTGGAACCTACGAGCAGTACTTC,CASRDRGGTYEQYF
TRBJ2-1,NA,NA,TRBV24-1,TGTGCCACCAGGGGGCCCTCCTACAATGAGCAGTTCTTC,CATRGPSYNEQFF
TRBJ1-2,NA,TRBD1,TRBV19,TGTGCCAGTAGTGCCGGACAGGGGAGTTTTGGCTACACCTTC,CASSAGQGSFGYTF
TRBJ2-7,NA,NA,TRBV7-2,TGTGCCAGCAGCTCGCAACAAACAGGGTCCGAGCAGTACTTC,CASSSQQTGSEQYF
TRBJ2-7,NA,NA,TRBV19,TGTGCCAGTAGCGAGACGCAGGGCCACGAGCAGTACTTC,CASSETQGHEQYF
TRBJ1-3,NA,NA,TRBV7-9,TGTGCCAGCAGCTTACTAACAGGGAGAGGAAACACCATATATTTT,CASSLLTGRGNTIYF